What follows are 10 T cell receptor beta chains derived from one specimen sequenced in a study of CD8 T cells in ankylosing spondylitis (dated by TCRdb to between 2016 and 2019). General study outcomes and caveats: A TCR beta motif made up of under ten highly homologous amino acid variants appeared to be characteristic of blood from ankylosing spondylitis patients.

Their recognized antigens are unknown. Library prep was done by 5' RACE. The sequencer listed for this sample is Illumina HiSeq 2500. The public reads were reprocessed in TCRdb via fastp at Q25 and MiXCR, keeping in-frame beta chains. Entries that share a CDR3 protein sequence are merged under the most common genes and DNA. The sample has some 200,000 distinct CDR3 sequences on record, 6% to 8% of them singletons. The top ten constitute more than 13% of the sample. The specimen sequenced was blood, either unsorted or a sorted T cell fraction (not recorded which). The receptors shown here come from a male donor with ankylosing spondylitis.

This clonotype has ten or more counts. The chain recombines TRBV6-5 with TRBJ1-2; no clear D. V lost 4 bases and J lost 4, with 16 bases in between. Per the germline V gene, CDR1 is MNHEY and CDR2 is SVGAGI. The CDR3 has 15 residues. The CDR3 protein is CASSFLVDGSYGYTF. Here the CDR3 DNA reads TGTGCCAGCAGTTTCCTCGTGGATGGGTCCTATGGCTACACCTTC.

In this sample, this clonotype turned up many times. This chain uses TRBV7-9 with TRBJ2-3; no definite D call. This CDR3 has 14 residues. V lost 5 bases and J lost 0, with 9 bases in between. Germline CDR1 is SEHNR and CDR2 is FQNEAQ (reference sequence). This chain's CDR3 is CASSVNPSTDTQYF. CDR3 nucleotide sequence: TGTGCCAGCAGCGTTAATCCAAGCACAGATACGCAGTATTTT. The full variable domain, with the rest looked up from reference TRBV7-9 and TRBJ2-3, is DTGVSQNPRHKITKRGQNVTFRCDPISEHNRLYWYRQTLGQGPEFLTYFQNEAQLEKSRLLSDRFSAERPKGSFSTLEIQRTEQGDSAMYLCASSVNPSTDTQYFGPGTRLTVL.

This clonotype was seen ten or more times. CDR3 region: CASRRQAGTEAFF. For the CDR3, the DNA is TGTGCCAGCAGACGACAGGCTGGGACTGAAGCTTTCTTT. The chain combines TRBV7-9 with TRBJ1-1; possible D gene TRBD1, 6 bases. Germline-derived CDR1 and CDR2 are SEHNR and FQNEAQ (reference sequence). This CDR3 spans 13 amino acids. Between the trimmed V and J ends, which lost 6 bases and 5 bases, there was a span of 13 bases.

The rearrangement joins TRBV11-2 to TRBJ2-5; 8 bases agree with TRBD2. Germline V gene sequence: CDR1 SGHAT, CDR2 FQNNGV. V shed 5 bases and J 4 bases; nucleotides not matched to a gene: 3. This CDR3 contains 13 residues. The CDR3 DNA is TGTGCCAGCAGCGGGACTAGAGGAGAGACCCAGTACTTC. Amino acid sequence: CASSGTRGETQYF.

This clonotype was seen ten or more times. The CDR3 DNA sequence: TGTGCCAGCAGCTCGCCACTCGCTAGCTCCTACAATGAGCAGTTCTTC. Its protein product is CASSSPLASSYNEQFF. J is TRBJ2-1 and V is TRBV6-2 or TRBV6-3; D is undetermined. V lost 6 bases to trimming and J lost 0 bases, with 15 bases between them. Per germline, CDR1 MNHEY and CDR2 SVGEGT. The CDR3 sequence is 16 residues long.

This CDR3 is CASSSGSNEQFF. In nucleotides, the CDR3 is TGTGCCAGCAGCTCAGGGTCCAATGAGCAGTTCTTC. This rearrangement joins TRBV11-3 to TRBJ2-1; TRBD1 might be the D (5 bases). The CDR3 length is 12 residues. The germline CDR1 and CDR2 sequences are SGHNT and YENEEA. Between the trimmed V and J ends, which lost 4 bases and 6 bases, there was a span of 7 bases. The full variable domain, completed using reference TRBV11-3 and TRBJ2-1, is EAGVVQSPRYKIIEKKQPVAFWCNPISGHNTLYWYLQNLGQGPELLIRYENEEAVDDSQLPKDRFSAERLKGVDSTLKIQPAELGDSAVYLCASSSGSNEQFFGPGTRLTVL.

This clonotype was counted ten times or more. V usage is TRBV7-9 and J usage is TRBJ2-1, with D unresolved. Trimming removed 4 bases at V and 8 bases at J, with 6 bases between. CDR3 length: 11 residues. Germline CDR1 and CDR2: SEHNR and FQNEAQ (reference sequence). The CDR3 DNA reads TGTGCCAGCAGCTCCCAATATGAGCAGTTCTTC. This sequence encodes CASSSQYEQFF.

This clonotype was counted at least ten times. The chain has TRBV7-3 and TRBJ1-1, with 7 bases that match TRBD1. CDR1 is SGHTA and CDR2 is FQGTGA in the germline V gene. The length of the CDR3 is 17 residues. V dropped 4 bases and J dropped 5; count of bases not matched to a gene: 16. The CDR3 sequence: CASSSERFAGGKTEAFF. Here the CDR3 DNA reads TGTGCCAGCAGCTCCGAGAGATTCGCAGGGGGTAAGACTGAAGCTTTCTTT.

This clonotype was detected many times. The chain joins TRBV7-2 to TRBJ1-2; D gene uncertain. Per germline, CDR1 SGHTA and CDR2 FQGNSA. V dropped 4 bases and J dropped 6 bases, with 12 bases sitting between them. CDR3 length equals 13 residues. The CDR3 here is CASSSVRLDGYTF. The DNA of the CDR3 is TGTGCCAGCAGCTCCGTCAGACTGGATGGCTACACCTTC.

The gene calls are TRBV4-1 and TRBJ2-7; D perhaps matches TRBD2 (6 bases). The V end was cut by 0 bases, the J end by 4 bases, with 10 bases between. CDR3 length: 14 amino acids. Looked up from germline, CDR1 is MGHRA and CDR2 is YSYEKL. The CDR3, as DNA: TGCGCCAGCAGCCAAGATCCCCGGGGGTACGAGCAGTACTTC. Encoded protein: CASSQDPRGYEQYF.